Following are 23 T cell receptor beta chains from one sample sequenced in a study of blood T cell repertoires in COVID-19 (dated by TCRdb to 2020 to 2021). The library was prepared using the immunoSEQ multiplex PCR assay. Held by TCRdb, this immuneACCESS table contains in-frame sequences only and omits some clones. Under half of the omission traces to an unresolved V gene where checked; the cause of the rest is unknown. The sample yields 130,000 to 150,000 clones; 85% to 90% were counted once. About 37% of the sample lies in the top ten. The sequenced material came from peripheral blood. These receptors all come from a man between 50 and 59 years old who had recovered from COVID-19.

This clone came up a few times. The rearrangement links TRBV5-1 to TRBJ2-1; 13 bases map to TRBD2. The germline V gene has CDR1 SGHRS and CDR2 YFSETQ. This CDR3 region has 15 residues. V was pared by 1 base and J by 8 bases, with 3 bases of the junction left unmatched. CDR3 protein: CASSLTSGGVDEQFF. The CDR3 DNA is TGCGCCAGCAGCTTGACTAGCGGGGGGGTAGATGAGCAGTTCTTC.

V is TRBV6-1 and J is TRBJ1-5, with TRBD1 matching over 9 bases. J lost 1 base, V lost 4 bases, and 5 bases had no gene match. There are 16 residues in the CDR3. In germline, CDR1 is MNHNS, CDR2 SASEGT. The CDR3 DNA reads TGTGCCAGCAGTGGGTGGACAGGGGCGAGCAATCAGCCCCAGCATTTT. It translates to CASSGWTGASNQPQHF.

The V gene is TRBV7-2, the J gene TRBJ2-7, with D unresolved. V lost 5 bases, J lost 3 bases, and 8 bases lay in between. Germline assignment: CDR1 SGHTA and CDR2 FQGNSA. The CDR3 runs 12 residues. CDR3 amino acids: CASSPHSYEQYF. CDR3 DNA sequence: TGTGCCAGCAGCCCCCATAGCTACGAGCAGTACTTC.

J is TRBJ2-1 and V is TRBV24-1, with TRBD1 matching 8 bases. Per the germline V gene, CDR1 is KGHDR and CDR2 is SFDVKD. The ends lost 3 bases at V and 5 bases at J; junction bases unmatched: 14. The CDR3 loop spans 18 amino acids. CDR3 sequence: CATSDGQGAPSVNNEQFF. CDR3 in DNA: TGTGCCACCAGTGATGGTCAGGGGGCCCCCTCCGTGAACAATGAGCAGTTCTTC.

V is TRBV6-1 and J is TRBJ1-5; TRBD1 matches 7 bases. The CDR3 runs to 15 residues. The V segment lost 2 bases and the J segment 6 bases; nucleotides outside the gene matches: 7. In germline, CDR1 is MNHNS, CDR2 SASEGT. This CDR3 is CASSEQQGSSQPQHF. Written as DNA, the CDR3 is TGTGCCAGCAGTGAACAACAGGGGTCAAGTCAGCCCCAGCATTTT.

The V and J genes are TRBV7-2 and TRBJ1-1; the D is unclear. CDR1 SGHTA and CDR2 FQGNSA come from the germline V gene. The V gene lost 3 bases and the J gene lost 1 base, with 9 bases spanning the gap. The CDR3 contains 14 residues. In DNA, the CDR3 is TGTGCCAGCAGCTTTCAAGCCTCGAACACTGAAGCTTTCTTT. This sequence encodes CASSFQASNTEAFF.

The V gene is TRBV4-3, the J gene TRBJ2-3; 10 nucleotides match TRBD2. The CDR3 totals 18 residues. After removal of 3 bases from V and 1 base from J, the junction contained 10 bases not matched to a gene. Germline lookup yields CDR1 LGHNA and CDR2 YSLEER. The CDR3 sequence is CASSHSNPTSGGTDTQYF. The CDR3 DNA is TGCGCCAGCAGCCATTCAAATCCTACTAGCGGGGGCACAGATACGCAGTATTTT.

CDR3 in DNA: TGTGCCAGCTCACCAGATCAGGGGGTCGGTGAGACCCAGTACTTC. This translates into CASSPDQGVGETQYF. The chain employs TRBV18 and TRBJ2-5; TRBD1 aligns across 7 bases. The CDR3 runs to 15 residues. CDR1 and CDR2 from the germline V gene are KGHSH and LQKENI. With 2 bases clipped from V and 5 bases from J, the junction kept 8 bases outside the gene matches.

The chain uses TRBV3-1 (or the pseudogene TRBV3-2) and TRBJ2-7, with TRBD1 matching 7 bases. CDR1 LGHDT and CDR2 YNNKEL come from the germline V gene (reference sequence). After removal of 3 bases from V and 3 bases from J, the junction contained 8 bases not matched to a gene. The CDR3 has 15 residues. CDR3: CASSHSRTGLYEQYF. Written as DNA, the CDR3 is TGTGCCAGCAGCCACTCGCGGACAGGCCTCTACGAGCAGTACTTC.

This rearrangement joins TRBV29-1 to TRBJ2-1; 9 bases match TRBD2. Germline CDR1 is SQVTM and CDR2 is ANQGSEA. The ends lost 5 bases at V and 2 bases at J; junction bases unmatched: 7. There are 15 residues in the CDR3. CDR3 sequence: CSVKPAGGPYNEQFF. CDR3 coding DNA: TGCAGCGTTAAACCAGCGGGGGGACCCTACAATGAGCAGTTCTTC.

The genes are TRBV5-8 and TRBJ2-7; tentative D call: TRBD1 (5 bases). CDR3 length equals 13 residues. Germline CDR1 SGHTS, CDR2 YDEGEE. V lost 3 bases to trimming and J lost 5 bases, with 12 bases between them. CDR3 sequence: CASSSDRIHEQYF. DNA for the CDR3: TGTGCCAGCAGCTCTGACAGAATCCACGAGCAGTACTTC. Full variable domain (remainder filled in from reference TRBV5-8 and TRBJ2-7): EAGVTQSPTHLIKTRGQQATLRCSPISGHTSVYWYQQALGLGLQFLLWYDEGEERNRGNFPPRFSGRQFPNYSSELNVNALELEDSALYLCASSSDRIHEQYFGPGTRLTVT.

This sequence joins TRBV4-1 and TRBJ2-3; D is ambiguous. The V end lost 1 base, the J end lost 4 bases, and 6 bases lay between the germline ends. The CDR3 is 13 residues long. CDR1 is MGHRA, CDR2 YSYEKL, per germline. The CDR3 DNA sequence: TGCGCCAGCAGCCAAGTGGCGGCAGATACGCAGTATTTT. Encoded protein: CASSQVAADTQYF.

The CDR3 protein is CASSPPAVSTDTQYF. CDR3 coding DNA: TGTGCCAGCAGCCCCCCCGCGGTAAGCACAGATACGCAGTATTTT. The genes are TRBV7-2 and TRBJ2-3; D remains ambiguous. Germline V CDR1 and CDR2: SGHTA, FQGNSA. The CDR3 contains 15 residues. V was cut by 5 bases and J by 0 bases, with 12 bases left in between. The complete variable domain, with remaining parts taken from reference TRBV7-2 and TRBJ2-3, reads GAGVSQSPSNKVTEKGKDVELRCDPISGHTALYWYRQSLGQGLEFLIYFQGNSAPDKSGLPSDRFSAERTGGSVSTLTIQRTQQEDSAVYLCASSPPAVSTDTQYFGPGTRLTVL.

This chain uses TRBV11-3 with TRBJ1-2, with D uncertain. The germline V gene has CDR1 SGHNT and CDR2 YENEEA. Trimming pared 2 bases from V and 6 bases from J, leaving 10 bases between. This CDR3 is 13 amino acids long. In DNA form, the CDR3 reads TGTGCCAGCAGCTTATACGTCGGGGATGGCTACACCTTC. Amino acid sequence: CASSLYVGDGYTF.

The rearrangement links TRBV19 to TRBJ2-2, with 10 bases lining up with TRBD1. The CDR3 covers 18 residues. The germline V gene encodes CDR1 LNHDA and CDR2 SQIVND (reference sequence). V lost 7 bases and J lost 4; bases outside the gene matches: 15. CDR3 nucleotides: TGTGCCAGTACCCAAAGGGGGGGACAGGGGAGTCGCACCGGGGAGCTGTTTTTT. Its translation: CASTQRGGQGSRTGELFF.

In DNA form, the CDR3 reads TGCGCCAGCAGCCAAGAAGGAGGTCTCTTTCTCGCCGGGGAGCTGTTTTTT. Encoded protein: CASSQEGGLFLAGELFF. The rearrangement uses TRBV4-1 and TRBJ2-2, with TRBD2 as a possible D gene (5 bases). The V gene lost 0 bases and the J gene lost 6 bases, with 17 bases spanning the gap. Germline CDR1 is MGHRA and CDR2 is YSYEKL. This CDR3 contains 17 residues.

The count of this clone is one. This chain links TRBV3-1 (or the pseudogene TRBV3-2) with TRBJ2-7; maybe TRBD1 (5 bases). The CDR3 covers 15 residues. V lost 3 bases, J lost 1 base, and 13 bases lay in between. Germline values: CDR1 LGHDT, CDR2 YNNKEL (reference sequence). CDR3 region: CASSQGRVGSYEQYF. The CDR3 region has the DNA TGTGCCAGCAGCCAGGGCAGGGTCGGGTCCTACGAGCAGTACTTC.

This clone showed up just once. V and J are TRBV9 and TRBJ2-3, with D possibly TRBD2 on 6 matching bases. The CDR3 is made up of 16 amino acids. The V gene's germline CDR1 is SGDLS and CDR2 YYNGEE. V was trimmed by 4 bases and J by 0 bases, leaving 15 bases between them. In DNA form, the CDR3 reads TGTGCCAGCAGCCCCCGTGCGGCGGGAAGCACAGATACGCAGTATTTT. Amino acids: CASSPRAAGSTDTQYF. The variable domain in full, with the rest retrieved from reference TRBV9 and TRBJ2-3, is DSGVTQTPKHLITATGQRVTLRCSPRSGDLSVYWYQQSLDQGLQFLIQYYNGEERAKGNILERFSAQQFPDLHSELNLSSLELGDSALYFCASSPRAAGSTDTQYFGPGTRLTVL.

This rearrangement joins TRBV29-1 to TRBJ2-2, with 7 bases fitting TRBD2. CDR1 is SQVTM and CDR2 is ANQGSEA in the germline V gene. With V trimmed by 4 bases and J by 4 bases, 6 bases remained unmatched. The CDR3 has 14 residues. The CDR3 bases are TGCAGCGTTGGGGAGGGGCGGGTCACCGGGGAGCTGTTTTTT. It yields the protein CSVGEGRVTGELFF.

This CDR3 reads CATSRAKGGGHGYTF. Here the CDR3 DNA reads TGTGCCACCAGCAGAGCTAAAGGAGGGGGCCATGGCTACACCTTC. The rearrangement links TRBV15 to TRBJ1-2; TRBD1 agrees at 7 bases. The germline CDR1 and CDR2 sequences are LNHNV and YYDKDF (reference sequence). The CDR3 covers 15 residues. Germline trimming cut 1 base from V and 6 bases from J; bases unmatched to any gene: 8.

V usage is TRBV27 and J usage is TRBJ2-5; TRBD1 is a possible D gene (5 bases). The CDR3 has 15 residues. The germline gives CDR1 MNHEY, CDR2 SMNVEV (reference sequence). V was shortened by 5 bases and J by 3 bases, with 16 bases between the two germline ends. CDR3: CASSQGWGRKETQYF. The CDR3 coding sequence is TGTGCCAGCAGTCAGGGATGGGGTCGGAAAGAGACCCAGTACTTC.

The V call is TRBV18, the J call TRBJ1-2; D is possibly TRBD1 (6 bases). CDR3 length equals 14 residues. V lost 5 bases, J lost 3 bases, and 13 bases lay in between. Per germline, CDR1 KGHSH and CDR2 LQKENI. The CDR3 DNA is TGTGCCAGCTCAACCACAGGGTCCGACTATGGCTACACCTTC. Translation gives CASSTTGSDYGYTF. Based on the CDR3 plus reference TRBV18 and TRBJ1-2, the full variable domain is NAGVMQNPRHLVRRRGQEARLRCSPMKGHSHVYWYRQLPEEGLKFMVYLQKENIIDESGMPKERFSAEFPKEGPSILRIQQVVRGDSAAYFCASSTTGSDYGYTFGSGTRLTVV.

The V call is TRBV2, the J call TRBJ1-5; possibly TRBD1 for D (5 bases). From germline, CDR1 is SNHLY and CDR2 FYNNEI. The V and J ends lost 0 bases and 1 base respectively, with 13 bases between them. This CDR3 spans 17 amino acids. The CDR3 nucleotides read TGTGCCAGCAGTGAAGCGCTTGTGGGACTGAGCAATCAGCCCCAGCATTTT. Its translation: CASSEALVGLSNQPQHF. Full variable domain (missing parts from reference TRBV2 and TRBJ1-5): EPEVTQTPSHQVTQMGQEVILRCVPISNHLYFYWYRQILGQKVEFLVSFYNNEISEKSEIFDDQFSVERPDGSNFTLKIRSTKLEDSAMYFCASSEALVGLSNQPQHFGDGTRLSIL.